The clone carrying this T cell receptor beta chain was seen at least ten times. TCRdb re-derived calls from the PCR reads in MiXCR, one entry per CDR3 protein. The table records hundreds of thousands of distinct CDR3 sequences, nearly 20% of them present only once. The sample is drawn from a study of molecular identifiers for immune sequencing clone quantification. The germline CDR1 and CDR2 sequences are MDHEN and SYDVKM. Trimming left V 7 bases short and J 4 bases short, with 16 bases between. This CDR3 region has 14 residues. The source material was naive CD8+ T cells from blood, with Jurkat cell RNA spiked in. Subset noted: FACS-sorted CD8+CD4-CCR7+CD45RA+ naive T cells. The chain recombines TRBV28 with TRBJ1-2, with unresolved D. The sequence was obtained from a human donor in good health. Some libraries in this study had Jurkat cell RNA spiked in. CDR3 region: CASKTDPYSYGYTF. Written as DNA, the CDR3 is TGTGCCAGCAAAACAGACCCTTACAGCTATGGCTACACCTTC.